The 16 T cell receptor beta chains listed next were all sequenced from one sample in a study of blood T cells in healthy people across ages. A second PCR, run for roughly 7 to 12 cycles, used a sample-barcoded 5' primer plus a J-beta primer mix. Via MiXCR, TCRdb re-called the 5' RACE reads, giving one row per CDR3 protein. The data show fewer than 2 million distinct CDR3 sequences, with roughly two fifths seen just once and roughly 23% held by the top ten. The specimen sequenced was blood. These receptors all stem from a human donor in good health.

The genes are TRBV15 and TRBJ2-3; D may be TRBD2 (5 bases). Trimming cost V 3 bases and J 4 bases, with 8 bases left between them. The CDR3 is 13 residues long. From germline, CDR1 is LNHNV and CDR2 YYDKDF (reference sequence). CDR3 nucleotides: TGTGCCACCAGCAGTCGGGGAGCAGATACGCAGTATTTT. Residues: CATSSRGADTQYF.

CDR3 in amino acids: CASSFLGDTYEQYF. In nucleotides, the CDR3 is TGTGCCAGCAGTTTCCTCGGGGATACCTACGAGCAGTACTTC. The chain joins TRBV27 to TRBJ2-7, with D possibly matching TRBD2 (5 bases). This CDR3 contains 14 residues. V gave up 3 bases and J gave up 2 bases, with 11 bases separating them. Germline assignment: CDR1 MNHEY and CDR2 SMNVEV (reference sequence).

The sample holds a few counts of this clonotype. This rearrangement joins TRBV6-2 or TRBV6-3 to TRBJ2-7; D gene unclear. The CDR3 consists of 14 residues. Trimming took 2 bases from V and 5 from J, leaving 13 bases between them. Per germline, CDR1 MNHEY and CDR2 SVGEGT. CDR3 sequence: CASSYDGASDEQYF. DNA of the CDR3: TGTGCCAGCAGTTACGACGGTGCCAGCGACGAGCAGTACTTC.

A remark on this clonotype: It may be a read error: a sequence one base away is much more abundant. The chain recombines TRBV29-1 with TRBJ2-1; D is perhaps TRBD1 (6 bases). V was clipped by 6 bases and J by 10 bases, with 19 bases between them. CDR1 and CDR2 (germline): SQVTM, ANQGSEA. The CDR3 consists of 13 residues. CDR3 sequence: CSVRDTIHYEQFF. In DNA, the CDR3 is TGCAGCGTCCGGGACACGATCCACTACGAGCAGTTCTTC.

The chain is built from TRBV7-2 and TRBJ2-5, with D perhaps being TRBD1 or TRBD2 (5 bases each). V gave up 4 bases and J gave up 4 bases, with 16 bases separating them. This CDR3 comprises 15 residues. Per germline, CDR1 SGHTA and CDR2 FQGNSA. The CDR3 sequence is CASSSQGGLPETQYF. The DNA for the CDR3 is TGTGCCAGCAGCTCCCAGGGTGGACTTCCAGAGACCCAGTACTTC.

The chain employs TRBV28 and TRBJ2-3; no clear D gene. Germline-derived CDR1 and CDR2 are MDHEN and SYDVKM. V gave up 3 bases and J gave up 6 bases, with 13 bases separating them. The CDR3 has 14 residues. CDR3 loop: CASSFPGDADTQYF. The DNA for the CDR3 is TGTGCCAGCAGTTTCCCAGGTGACGCCGATACGCAGTATTTT.

This clonotype was picked up many times. This chain connects TRBV28 to TRBJ2-5; 9 positions agree with TRBD1. The CDR3 sequence is 14 residues long. Germline V CDR1 and CDR2: MDHEN, SYDVKM. J gave up 4 bases and V 2 bases, and 2 bases lay outside the gene matches. In DNA form, the CDR3 reads TGTGCCAGCAGTTTAGGGGGACAGGGAGAGACCCAGTACTTC. Residues: CASSLGGQGETQYF.

This clonotype was detected once. A much bigger clone sits one base away, suggesting this may be a read error. This sequence joins TRBV12-3 or TRBV12-4 and TRBJ1-2, with D unclear. This CDR3 has 13 amino acids. V was cut by 5 bases and J by 4 bases, with 11 bases left in between. The CDR3 coding sequence is TGTGCCAGCAGTCAACAGCGAGGCTATGGCTACACCTTC. Translated: CASSQQRGYGYTF.

Many counts were recorded for this clonotype. The chain recombines TRBV12-3 or TRBV12-4 with TRBJ1-5; D gene ambiguous. The CDR3 loop spans 13 amino acids. V was pared by 1 base and J by 7 bases, with 8 bases between. CDR3 amino acids: CASSLGVSQPQHF. The CDR3 DNA sequence: TGTGCCAGCAGTTTAGGTGTTAGCCAGCCCCAGCATTTT.

For this clonotype: Sequence at one end of the junction differs from germline and may be a read error. This chain links TRBV20-1 with TRBJ1-5; D not resolved. In germline, CDR1 is DFQATT, CDR2 SNEGSKA (reference sequence). This CDR3 comprises 16 residues. The CDR3 nucleotides are TGCAGTGCTTGGGCCCTGGACGTCCTAAGCAATCAGCCCCGGCATTTT. Translating it yields CSAWALDVLSNQPRHF.

The V and J genes are TRBV20-1 and TRBJ1-2; 7 bases line up with TRBD1. The CDR3 spans 15 residues. After removal of 4 bases from V and 1 base from J, the junction contained 9 bases not matched to a gene. CDR1 and CDR2 (germline): DFQATT, SNEGSKA (reference sequence). The CDR3 region is CSATGRTGDNYGYTF. The CDR3 coding sequence is TGCAGTGCTACGGGACGGACAGGAGATAACTATGGCTACACCTTC.

The chain uses TRBV20-1 and TRBJ1-4; 10 bases are shared with TRBD1. V lost 6 bases and J lost 6; bases outside the gene matches: 10. The CDR3 length is 15 residues. CDR1 and CDR2 from the germline V gene are DFQATT and SNEGSKA (reference sequence). In nucleotides, the CDR3 is TGCAGTGCAGAGCCCCCCGGGACAGGGGATGAAAAACTGTTTTTT. It specifies CSAEPPGTGDEKLFF.

This clonotype came up a few times. The gene calls are TRBV10-3 and TRBJ1-4; tentatively, D is TRBD1 (5 bases). The V gene lost 0 bases and the J gene lost 7 bases, with 9 bases spanning the gap. CDR1 is ENHRY, CDR2 SYGVKD, per germline. This CDR3 spans 14 amino acids. This CDR3 reads CAISESRDGEKLFF. Written as DNA, the CDR3 is TGTGCCATCAGTGAGTCGAGGGACGGTGAAAAACTGTTTTTT.

V is TRBV5-1 and J is TRBJ1-1; D ambiguous. V was cut by 0 bases and J by 5 bases, with 11 bases left in between. The CDR3 extends over 14 amino acids. Per germline, CDR1 SGHRS and CDR2 YFSETQ. The CDR3 region is CASSLEGMLTEAFF. DNA of the CDR3: TGCGCCAGCAGCTTGGAGGGAATGTTGACTGAAGCTTTCTTT.

The rearrangement uses TRBV27 and TRBJ2-4; perhaps D is TRBD1 or TRBD2 (5 bases each). With 6 bases removed from V and 13 bases from J, the gap between germline ends came to 19 bases. Germline assignment: CDR1 MNHEY and CDR2 SMNVEV (reference sequence). The CDR3 runs 13 residues. The CDR3 spells CASRVLGERDQYF. In DNA form, the CDR3 reads TGTGCCAGCAGGGTACTAGGCGAGAGGGACCAGTACTTC.

The chain recombines TRBV10-2 with TRBJ1-1; D possibly corresponds to TRBD1 (5 bases). V gave up 4 bases and J gave up 0 bases, with 15 bases separating them. The CDR3 contains 16 residues. Germline lookup yields CDR1 WSHSY and CDR2 SAAADI. The CDR3 DNA sequence: TGCGCCAGCAGTGTAGACGGGACTATCTTGAACACTGAAGCTTTCTTT. Its translation: CASSVDGTILNTEAFF.